This is a list of T cell receptor beta chains from one sample in a study of T-cell memory formation after mild COVID-19. MiXCR, applied by TCRdb to the 5' RACE reads, yields one record per CDR3 protein. This sample carries approximately 52,000 distinct CDR3 sequences, 9.3% of them seen once, and the ten largest clones take about an eighth. Sequencing input: PBMCs or a T cell subset sorted from them (not recorded which). The source of these receptors is an adult woman who had mild COVID-19 (a few samples of this study predate the infection). Cell type and time point are not known. Each CDR3 is given with its conserved first and last residue. D genes are given only for firm matches. Clone sizes are given selectively: once, few, many, or a class where the clone is expanded.

TRBJ1-3	13	many	.	TRBV20-1	CSARGGTGNTIYF	TGCAGTGCTAGAGGAGGGACTGGAAACACCATATATTTT
TRBJ2-7	14	few	.	TRBV11-2	CASSPGFSSYEQYF	TGTGCCAGCAGCCCGGGATTTTCCTCCTACGAGCAGTACTTC
TRBJ2-1	13	many	TRBD2	TRBV12-3/TRBV12-4	CASGRGTYNEQFF	TGTGCCAGCGGGAGGGGCACTTACAATGAGCAGTTCTTC
TRBJ2-2	13	few	.	TRBV15	CATSRTSTGELFF	TGTGCCACCAGCAGGACTAGCACCGGGGAGCTGTTTTTT
TRBJ2-3	13	.	.	TRBV24-1	CATSDSGFDTQYF	TGTGCCACCAGTGATTCGGGTTTCGATACGCAGTATTTT
TRBJ2-7	15	many	.	TRBV27	CASSFLFQGSYEQYF	TGTGCCAGCAGTTTCCTCTTCCAGGGCTCCTACGAGCAGTACTTC
TRBJ2-4	14	many	.	TRBV20-1	CSAGGGTAKNIQYF	TGCAGTGCAGGGGGGGGCACGGCCAAAAACATTCAGTACTTC
TRBJ2-5	15	few	TRBD2	TRBV7-3	CASSPLAGGRETQYF	TGTGCCAGCAGCCCATTAGCGGGAGGGCGGGAGACCCAGTACTTC
TRBJ1-1	13	few	.	TRBV20-1	CSAPSFKLGGAFF	TGCAGTGCTCCGAGCTTTAAGTTAGGAGGGGCTTTCTTT
TRBJ2-7	12	many	.	TRBV30	CAWSYSLYEQYF	TGTGCCTGGAGCTACAGTCTCTACGAGCAGTACTTC
TRBJ2-7	15	.	.	TRBV20-1	CSAEKVGTDSHEQYF	TGCAGTGCTGAGAAAGTAGGGACCGACAGCCACGAGCAGTACTTC
TRBJ2-1	13	few	.	TRBV2	CASRSWGAGEQFF	TGTGCCAGCAGATCGTGGGGGGCAGGCGAGCAGTTCTTC